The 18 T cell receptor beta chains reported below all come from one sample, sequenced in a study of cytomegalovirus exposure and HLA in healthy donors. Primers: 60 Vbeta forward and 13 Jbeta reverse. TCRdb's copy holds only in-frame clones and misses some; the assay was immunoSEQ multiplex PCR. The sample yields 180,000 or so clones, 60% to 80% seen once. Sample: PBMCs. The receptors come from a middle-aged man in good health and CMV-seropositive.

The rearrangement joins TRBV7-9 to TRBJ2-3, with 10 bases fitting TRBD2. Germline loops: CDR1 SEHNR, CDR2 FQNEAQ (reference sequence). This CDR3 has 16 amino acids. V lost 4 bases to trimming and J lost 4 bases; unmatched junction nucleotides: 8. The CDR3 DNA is TGTGCCAGCAGCTCGGGACTAGCGCATTTCTCAGATACGCAGTATTTT. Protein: CASSSGLAHFSDTQYF.

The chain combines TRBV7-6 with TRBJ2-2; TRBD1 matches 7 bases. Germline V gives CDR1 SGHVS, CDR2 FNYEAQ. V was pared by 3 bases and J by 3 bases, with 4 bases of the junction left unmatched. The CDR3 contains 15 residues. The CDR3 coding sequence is TGTGCCAGCAGCTTCAGGGGGTGCGACACCGGGGAGCTGTTTTTT. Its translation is CASSFRGCDTGELFF.

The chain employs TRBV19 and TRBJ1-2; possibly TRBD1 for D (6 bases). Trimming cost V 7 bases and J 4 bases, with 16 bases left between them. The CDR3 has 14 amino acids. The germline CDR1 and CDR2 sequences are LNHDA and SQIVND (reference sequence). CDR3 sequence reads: CASTSGAGGYGYTF. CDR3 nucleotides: TGTGCCAGTACCTCAGGGGCGGGTGGCTATGGCTACACCTTC.

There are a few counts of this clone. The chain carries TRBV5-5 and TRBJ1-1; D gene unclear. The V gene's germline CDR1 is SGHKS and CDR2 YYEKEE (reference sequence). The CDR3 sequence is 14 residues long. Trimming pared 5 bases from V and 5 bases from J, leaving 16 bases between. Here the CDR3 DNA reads TGTGCCAGCAGTCAGTACTTAGTAGCGACTGAAGCTTTCTTT. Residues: CASSQYLVATEAFF.

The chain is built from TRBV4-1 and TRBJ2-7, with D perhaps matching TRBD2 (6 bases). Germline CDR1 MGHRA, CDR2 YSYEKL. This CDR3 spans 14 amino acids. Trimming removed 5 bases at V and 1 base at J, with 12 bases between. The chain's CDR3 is CASSTLAISYEQYF. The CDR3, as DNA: TGCGCCAGCAGCACTCTAGCGATATCCTACGAGCAGTACTTC.

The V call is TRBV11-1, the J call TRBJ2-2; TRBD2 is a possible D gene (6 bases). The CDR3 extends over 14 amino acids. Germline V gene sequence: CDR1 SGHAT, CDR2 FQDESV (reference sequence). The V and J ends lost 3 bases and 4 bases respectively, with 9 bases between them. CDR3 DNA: TGTGCCAGCAGCTTCCCCGGGGGCACCGGGGAGCTGTTTTTT. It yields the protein CASSFPGGTGELFF.

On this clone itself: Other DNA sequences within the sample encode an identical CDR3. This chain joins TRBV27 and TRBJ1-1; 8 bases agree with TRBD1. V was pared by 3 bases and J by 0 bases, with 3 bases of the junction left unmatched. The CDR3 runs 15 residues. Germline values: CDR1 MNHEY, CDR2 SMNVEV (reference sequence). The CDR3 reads CASSFQGAMNTEAFF. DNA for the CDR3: TGTGCCAGCAGTTTCCAGGGGGCTATGAACACTGAAGCTTTCTTT.

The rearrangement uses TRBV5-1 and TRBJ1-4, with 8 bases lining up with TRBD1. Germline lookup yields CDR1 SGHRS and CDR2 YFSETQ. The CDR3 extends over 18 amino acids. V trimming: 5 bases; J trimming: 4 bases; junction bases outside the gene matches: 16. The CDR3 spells CASRGVPTGASSNEKLFF. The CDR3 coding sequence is TGCGCCAGCAGGGGGGTACCGACAGGGGCTTCAAGTAATGAAAAACTGTTTTTT.

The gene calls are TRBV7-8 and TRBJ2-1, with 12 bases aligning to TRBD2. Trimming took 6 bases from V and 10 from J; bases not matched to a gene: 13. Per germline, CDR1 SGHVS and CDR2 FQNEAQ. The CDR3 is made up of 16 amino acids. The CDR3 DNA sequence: TGTGCCAGCAGTTTTATGACTAGCGGGAGATCGCTCGAGCAGTTCTTC. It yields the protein CASSFMTSGRSLEQFF.

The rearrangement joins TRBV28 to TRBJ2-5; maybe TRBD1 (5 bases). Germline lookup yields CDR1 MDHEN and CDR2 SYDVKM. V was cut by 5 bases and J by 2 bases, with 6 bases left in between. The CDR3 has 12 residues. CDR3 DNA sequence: TGTGCCAGCAGTCGACAGCAAGAGACCCAGTACTTC. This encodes CASSRQQETQYF.

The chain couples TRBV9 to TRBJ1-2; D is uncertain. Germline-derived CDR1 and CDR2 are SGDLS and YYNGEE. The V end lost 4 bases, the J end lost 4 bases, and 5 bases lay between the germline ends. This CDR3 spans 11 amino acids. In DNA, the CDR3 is TGTGCCAGCAGCTTGGCCTATGGCTACACCTTC. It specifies CASSLAYGYTF.

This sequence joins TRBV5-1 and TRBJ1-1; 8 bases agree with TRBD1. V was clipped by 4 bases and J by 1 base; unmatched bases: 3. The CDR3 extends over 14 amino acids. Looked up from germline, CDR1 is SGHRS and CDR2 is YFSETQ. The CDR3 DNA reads TGCGCCAGCAGCCTGACAGGGGCGAACACTGAAGCTTTCTTT. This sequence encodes CASSLTGANTEAFF.

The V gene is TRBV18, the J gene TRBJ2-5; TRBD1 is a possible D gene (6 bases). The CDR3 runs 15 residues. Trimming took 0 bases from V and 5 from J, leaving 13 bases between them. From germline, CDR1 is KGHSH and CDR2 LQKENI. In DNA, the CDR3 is TGTGCCAGCTCACCACCGGGGGCCCCGGGGGAGACCCAGTACTTC. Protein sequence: CASSPPGAPGETQYF. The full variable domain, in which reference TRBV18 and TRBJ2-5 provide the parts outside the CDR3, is NAGVMQNPRHLVRRRGQEARLRCSPMKGHSHVYWYRQLPEEGLKFMVYLQKENIIDESGMPKERFSAEFPKEGPSILRIQQVVRGDSAAYFCASSPPGAPGETQYFGPGTRLLVL.

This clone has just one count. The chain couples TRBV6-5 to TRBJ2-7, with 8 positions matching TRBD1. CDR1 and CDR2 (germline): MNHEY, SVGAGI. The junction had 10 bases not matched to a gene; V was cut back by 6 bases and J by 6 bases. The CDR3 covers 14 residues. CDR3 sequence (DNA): TGTGCCAGCAGCCTCGCAGGGGGCTCAGGCGAGCAGTACTTC. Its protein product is CASSLAGGSGEQYF.

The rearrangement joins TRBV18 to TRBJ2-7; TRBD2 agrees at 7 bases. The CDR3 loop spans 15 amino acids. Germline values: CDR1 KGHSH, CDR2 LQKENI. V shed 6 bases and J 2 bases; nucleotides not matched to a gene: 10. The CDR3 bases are TGTGCCAGCTCCCCTTCTAGCGGAGGCGCCTACGAGCAGTACTTC. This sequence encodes CASSPSSGGAYEQYF.

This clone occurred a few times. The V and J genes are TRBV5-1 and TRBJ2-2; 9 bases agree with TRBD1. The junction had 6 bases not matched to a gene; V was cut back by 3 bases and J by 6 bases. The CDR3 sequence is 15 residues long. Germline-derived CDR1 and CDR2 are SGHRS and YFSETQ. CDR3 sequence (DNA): TGCGCCAGCAGCTCCGGGACAGGGTTGGCCGGGGAGCTGTTTTTT. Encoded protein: CASSSGTGLAGELFF.

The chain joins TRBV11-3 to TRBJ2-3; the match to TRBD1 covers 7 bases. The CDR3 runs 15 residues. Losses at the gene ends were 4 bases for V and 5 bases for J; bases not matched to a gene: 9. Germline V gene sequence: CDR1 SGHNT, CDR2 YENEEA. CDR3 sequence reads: CASSSLGQVGDTQYF. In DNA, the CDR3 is TGTGCCAGCAGCTCCCTAGGACAGGTGGGAGATACGCAGTATTTT. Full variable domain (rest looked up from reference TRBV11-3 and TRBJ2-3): EAGVVQSPRYKIIEKKQPVAFWCNPISGHNTLYWYLQNLGQGPELLIRYENEEAVDDSQLPKDRFSAERLKGVDSTLKIQPAELGDSAVYLCASSSLGQVGDTQYFGPGTRLTVL.

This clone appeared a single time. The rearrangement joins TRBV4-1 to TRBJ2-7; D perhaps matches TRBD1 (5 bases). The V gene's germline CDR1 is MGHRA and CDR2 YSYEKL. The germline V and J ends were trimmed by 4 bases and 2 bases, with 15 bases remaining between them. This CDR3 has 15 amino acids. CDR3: CASSPAWTRPYEQYF. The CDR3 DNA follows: TGCGCCAGCAGCCCAGCCTGGACAAGACCCTACGAGCAGTACTTC.